The source of this T cell receptor beta chain is a study of control samples from healthy donors and cancer patients. TCRdb's copy holds only in-frame clones and misses some; the assay was immunoSEQ multiplex PCR. The profile shows just under 150,000 clones, about 91% of them singletons. This clonotype was sampled from a man aged 25 to 40 in good health. Sequencing was carried out using blood.

The DNA of the CDR3 is TGTGCCAGCAGCTCCCTAGGGCCATTTTCGGGCTACACCTTC. Amino acids: CASSSLGPFSGYTF. This chain connects TRBV11-2 to TRBJ1-2; no clear D. V was trimmed by 4 bases and J by 8 bases, leaving 17 bases between them. CDR1 is SGHAT, CDR2 FQNNGV, per germline. There are 14 residues in the CDR3. The variable domain in full, with the rest retrieved from reference TRBV11-2 and TRBJ1-2, is EAGVAQSPRYKIIEKRQSVAFWCNPISGHATLYWYQQILGQGPKLLIQFQNNGVVDDSQLPKDRFSAERLKGVDSTLKIQPAKLEDSAVYLCASSSLGPFSGYTFGSGTRLTVV.